One T cell receptor beta chain is described in this entry. The source of the sample is a study of control samples from healthy donors and cancer patients. Germline lookup yields CDR1 LNHDA and CDR2 SQIVND (reference sequence). The CDR3 extends over 17 amino acids. J lost 4 bases, V lost 5 bases, and 10 bases had no gene match. The assay was immunoSEQ multiplex PCR, and TCRdb's table has in-frame clones only and misses some. Among roughly 73,000 clones listed, approximately 92% were seen once. The gene calls are TRBV19 and TRBJ2-1; 11 positions match TRBD2. The specimen sequenced was blood. The clonotype comes from a woman in her sixties or seventies in good health. Here the CDR3 reads CASSPAWVAGGYNEQFF. As DNA, the CDR3 is TGTGCCAGTAGTCCTGCCTGGGTAGCGGGAGGGTACAATGAGCAGTTCTTC.